This T cell receptor (beta chain) stems from a study of blood T cell repertoires in COVID-19. At the level of the study: COVID-19 samples collected from the United States, Italy and Spain covered acute and convalescent phases.

Using immunoSEQ multiplex PCR, the repertoire was profiled, and TCRdb retains in-frame clones only, with some absent. The sample records 350,000 to 450,000 clones, around 90% being singletons. The CDR3 contains 13 residues. The V gene lost 6 bases and the J gene lost 5 bases, with 12 bases spanning the gap. Germline V gives CDR1 MNHEY, CDR2 SVGAGI. This clone appeared a single time. The receptor's source is a human donor in a cohort sampled during active COVID-19. The gene calls are TRBV6-5 and TRBJ2-3; TRBD2 might be the D (6 bases). The sample was peripheral blood. CDR3 in DNA: TGTGCCAGCAGGGGAGGCCGGGGAGATACGCAGTATTTT. Its protein product is CASRGGRGDTQYF.